Listed here are 4 T cell receptor beta chains from one sample, sequenced in a study of a mutant IDH1 vaccine in newly diagnosed glioma (dated by TCRdb to the early 2020s). These TCRs' antigens remain unknown. The label giving this sample's time point can be read as: week 35, safety follow-up. A 20-mer mutant IDH1 peptide at 300 micrograms in Montanide made up each vaccine dose, which was injected subcutaneously together with topical imiquimod. Library creation used the immunoSEQ multiplex PCR assay. TCRdb's version of the immuneACCESS table is confined to in-frame rearrangements and falls short of the full clone set. An unresolved V gene accounts for under half of the shortfall where checked; the remainder is of unknown origin. In this sample the table shows about 68,000 clones, 80% to 85% of which occur a single time. Of the sample, more than 10% falls within the top ten clones. This sample comprised PBMCs, obtained from a glioma patient whose treatment included an IDH1 peptide vaccine. Every receptor here comes from a man aged 18 to 29 with glioma.

This clone was picked up a small number of times. The J gene is TRBJ1-5, the V gene TRBV30, with D unresolved. Looked up from germline, CDR1 is GTSNPN and CDR2 is SVGIG (reference sequence). V lost 2 bases, J lost 2 bases, and 7 bases lay in between. The CDR3 consists of 13 residues. The CDR3 DNA is TGTGCCTGGAGTCGGAGGGGCAATCAGCCCCAGCATTTT. Its protein is CAWSRRGNQPQHF.

The chain links TRBV19 to TRBJ1-4; tentatively, D is TRBD1 (5 bases). The CDR3 is 15 amino acids. V dropped 6 bases and J dropped 3 bases, with 14 bases sitting between them. The germline V gene encodes CDR1 LNHDA and CDR2 SQIVND (reference sequence). The CDR3 loop is CASRPSGRANEKLFF. CDR3 nucleotide sequence: TGTGCCAGTAGGCCCTCAGGGAGAGCTAATGAAAAACTGTTTTTT.

The chain couples TRBV18 to TRBJ2-1; possibly TRBD1 for D (6 bases). V was cut by 3 bases and J by 6 bases, with 18 bases left in between. CDR3 size: 16 residues. Germline V CDR1 and CDR2: KGHSH, LQKENI. The CDR3 DNA reads as TGTGCCAGCTCACCTCGGTTAATTTCCAGGGGCAATGAGCAGTTCTTC. It translates to CASSPRLISRGNEQFF.

The sample holds one count of this clone. This rearrangement joins TRBV5-8 to TRBJ2-3; 9 positions match TRBD2. Germline values: CDR1 SGHTS, CDR2 YDEGEE. CDR3 size: 15 residues. The junction had 9 bases not matched to a gene; V was cut back by 4 bases and J by 6 bases. The CDR3 sequence: CASSPRRGGRDTQYF. The CDR3 DNA sequence: TGTGCCAGCAGCCCAAGGCGGGGGGGCCGGGATACGCAGTATTTT.